The rows below give T cell receptor beta chains drawn from one sample of a study of T cell repertoires in cytomegalovirus infection. One entry per CDR3 protein, called by TCRdb with MiXCR from the reads. In the table there are about 600,000 distinct CDR3 sequences, roughly 24% of which are singletons. Sequenced: CD8+ T cells from PBMCs. Receptors originate from a human donor in good health (CMV status not recorded). Some clones in this sample may be carry-over from other donors' samples. CDR3s include the opening cysteine and the closing phenylalanine or tryptophan. Each record gives: CDR3 protein, CDR3 DNA, J gene, V gene, clone size, D gene. The D gene is left open where the match is weak. The listing skips clone size in some rows; elsewhere it reads once, few, many or a size class.

CDR3: CASTLEDSYEQYF
DNA: TGTGCCAGCACCTTGGAAGACTCCTACGAGCAGTACTTC
J: TRBJ2-7
V: TRBV6-1
size: few
D: -

CDR3: CASSVHRAPKAFF
DNA: TGTGCCAGCAGCGTACACCGGGCTCCAAAAGCTTTCTTT
J: TRBJ1-1
V: TRBV7-9
size: many
D: -

CDR3: CAITYTAGTSGDNEQFF
DNA: TGTGCCATCACCTACACGGCCGGGACTAGCGGGGACAATGAGCAGTTCTTC
J: TRBJ2-1
V: TRBV10-3
size: few
D: TRBD2

CDR3: CASSLTPVRLEAFF
DNA: TGTGCCAGCAGTTTAACTCCGGTACGCCTTGAAGCTTTCTTT
J: TRBJ1-1
V: TRBV6-2/TRBV6-3
size: few
D: -

CDR3: CASSYSQGVNSPLHF
DNA: TGTGCCAGCAGTTACTCACAGGGGGTTAACTCACCCCTCCACTTT
J: TRBJ1-6
V: TRBV6-8
size: -
D: TRBD1

CDR3: CASSLDSAYNEQFF
DNA: TGTGCCAGCAGCTTAGACAGCGCCTACAATGAGCAGTTCTTC
J: TRBJ2-1
V: TRBV7-2
size: few
D: -

CDR3: CASSKLAGVLYEQYF
DNA: TGTGCCAGCAGCAAACTAGCGGGGGTCCTCTACGAGCAGTACTTC
J: TRBJ2-7
V: TRBV7-2
size: many
D: TRBD2

CDR3: CSVEETGGNTDTQYF
DNA: TGCAGCGTTGAAGAGACAGGGGGCAACACAGATACGCAGTATTTT
J: TRBJ2-3
V: TRBV29-1
size: few
D: TRBD1

CDR3: CASSLGGRGETQYF
DNA: TGTGCCAGCAGCTTAGGGGGGCGGGGGGAGACCCAGTACTTC
J: TRBJ2-5
V: TRBV7-2
size: many
D: -

CDR3: CASSQAWNTEAFF
DNA: TGTGCCAGCAGCCAAGCCTGGAACACTGAAGCTTTCTTT
J: TRBJ1-1
V: TRBV14
size: few
D: -

CDR3: CASSVGYGLSPLHF
DNA: TGTGCCAGCAGTGTAGGGTATGGACTATCACCCCTCCACTTT
J: TRBJ1-6
V: TRBV6-4
size: -
D: -

CDR3: CASRAGSGYTEAFF
DNA: TGCGCCAGCAGGGCCGGTTCGGGGTACACTGAAGCTTTCTTT
J: TRBJ1-1
V: TRBV5-1
size: -
D: -

CDR3: CASRGTSGESTDTQYF
DNA: TGTGCCAGCAGGGGGACTAGCGGGGAGAGCACAGATACGCAGTATTTT
J: TRBJ2-3
V: TRBV6-5
size: few
D: TRBD2

CDR3: CASSHPGQYLYNEQFF
DNA: TGCGCCAGCAGCCACCCCGGACAGTACCTGTACAATGAGCAGTTCTTC
J: TRBJ2-1
V: TRBV4-1
size: many
D: -

CDR3: CASSLFRGPFYGYTF
DNA: TGTGCCAGCAGTTTATTCAGGGGCCCCTTCTATGGCTACACCTTC
J: TRBJ1-2
V: TRBV27
size: few
D: -

CDR3: CSARTNRDLYGYTF
DNA: TGCAGTGCTAGAACTAACCGGGACCTCTATGGCTACACCTTC
J: TRBJ1-2
V: TRBV20-1
size: -
D: -

CDR3: CSADFMGSSYNSPLHF
DNA: TGCAGTGCTGACTTTATGGGGAGCTCCTATAATTCACCCCTCCACTTT
J: TRBJ1-6
V: TRBV20-1
size: -
D: -

CDR3: CSVGTLDGYTF
DNA: TGCAGCGTTGGGACTCTCGATGGCTACACCTTC
J: TRBJ1-2
V: TRBV29-1
size: few
D: -

CDR3: CASWGGGNQPQHF
DNA: TGTGCCAGTTGGGGTGGCGGCAATCAGCCCCAGCATTTT
J: TRBJ1-5
V: TRBV7-6
size: -
D: -

CDR3: CASSYGWGNQPQHF
DNA: TGTGCCAGCAGTTACGGGTGGGGCAATCAGCCCCAGCATTTT
J: TRBJ1-5
V: TRBV6-2/TRBV6-3
size: few
D: -

CDR3: CASQIQGNTEAFF
DNA: TGTGCCAGTCAAATACAGGGGAACACTGAAGCTTTCTTT
J: TRBJ1-1
V: TRBV6-5
size: -
D: -

CDR3: CASSHSPPDTQYF
DNA: TGTGCCAGCAGTCATTCTCCCCCAGATACGCAGTATTTT
J: TRBJ2-3
V: TRBV28
size: -
D: -

CDR3: CASSPRSEMGLAGAYEQYF
DNA: TGTGCCAGCAGCCCACGGTCCGAGATGGGACTAGCGGGGGCCTACGAGCAGTACTTC
J: TRBJ2-7
V: TRBV7-2
size: many
D: TRBD2

CDR3: CSVYRGTLYGYTF
DNA: TGCAGCGTGTACAGGGGGACCCTCTATGGCTACACCTTC
J: TRBJ1-2
V: TRBV29-1
size: -
D: TRBD1

CDR3: CASSLNRGVGADTQYF
DNA: TGTGCCAGCAGCTTAAACAGGGGAGTTGGAGCAGATACGCAGTATTTT
J: TRBJ2-3
V: TRBV7-2
size: many
D: TRBD1

CDR3: CASSPSGGSQPQHF
DNA: TGTGCCAGCAGCCCCTCCGGGGGTAGTCAGCCCCAGCATTTT
J: TRBJ1-5
V: TRBV7-9
size: many
D: -

CDR3: CASSRPGWKLFF
DNA: TGTGCCAGCAGCCGCCCAGGGTGGAAACTGTTTTTT
J: TRBJ1-4
V: TRBV28
size: -
D: -

CDR3: CASRPPGTPNYGYTF
DNA: TGTGCCAGCAGGCCTCCCGGGACACCGAACTATGGCTACACCTTC
J: TRBJ1-2
V: TRBV2
size: many
D: -

CDR3: CAISDPKDRGNEQFF
DNA: TGTGCCATCAGTGACCCAAAGGACAGGGGAAATGAGCAGTTCTTC
J: TRBJ2-1
V: TRBV10-3
size: few
D: TRBD1

CDR3: CASSYRDLAAYNEQFF
DNA: TGTGCCAGCAGTTACAGGGATTTAGCGGCCTACAATGAGCAGTTCTTC
J: TRBJ2-1
V: TRBV6-5
size: few
D: -

CDR3: CASSLFGGLNSPLHF
DNA: TGTGCCAGCAGTTTATTCGGGGGCCTCAATTCACCCCTCCACTTT
J: TRBJ1-6
V: TRBV28
size: -
D: -

CDR3: CASSQDLSDGKLFF
DNA: TGTGCCAGCAGCCAAGATCTGTCAGACGGAAAACTGTTTTTT
J: TRBJ1-4
V: TRBV14
size: few
D: -

CDR3: CASSPPPGSLYGYTF
DNA: TGTGCCAGCAGCCCGCCCCCGGGGTCCTTATATGGCTACACCTTC
J: TRBJ1-2
V: TRBV5-4
size: -
D: -

CDR3: CASSFYGGRETQYF
DNA: TGTGCCAGCAGCTTTTACGGGGGCAGGGAGACCCAGTACTTC
J: TRBJ2-5
V: TRBV7-6
size: many
D: -

CDR3: CASSPGSETQYF
DNA: TGTGCCAGCAGTCCAGGCAGCGAGACCCAGTACTTC
J: TRBJ2-5
V: TRBV27
size: -
D: -

CDR3: CASSYEGGDGYTF
DNA: TGTGCCAGCAGTTATGAAGGGGGAGACGGCTACACCTTC
J: TRBJ1-2
V: TRBV6-5
size: -
D: -

CDR3: CSCVTGIHNEQFF
DNA: TGCAGCTGTGTGACAGGGATCCACAATGAGCAGTTCTTC
J: TRBJ2-1
V: TRBV29-1
size: -
D: TRBD1

CDR3: CASSFVVGDEQFF
DNA: TGTGCCAGCAGCTTCGTGGTGGGGGATGAGCAGTTCTTC
J: TRBJ2-1
V: TRBV7-3
size: many
D: -

CDR3: CAENGGLTDTQYF
DNA: TGTGCCGAAAACGGGGGGCTCACAGATACGCAGTATTTT
J: TRBJ2-3
V: TRBV7-6
size: many
D: -

CDR3: CASSPSSGYGYTF
DNA: TGTGCCAGCAGTCCCAGCTCCGGCTATGGCTACACCTTC
J: TRBJ1-2
V: TRBV7-9
size: many
D: -

CDR3: CASRGLAEALGNYEQYF
DNA: TGTGCCAGCAGGGGACTAGCAGAGGCGCTGGGAAACTACGAGCAGTACTTC
J: TRBJ2-7
V: TRBV5-5
size: few
D: TRBD2

CDR3: CASSQVVDGNYGYTF
DNA: TGTGCCAGCAGCCAAGTCGTGGACGGAAACTATGGCTACACCTTC
J: TRBJ1-2
V: TRBV14
size: -
D: -

CDR3: CASSFWTGDIGENTEAFF
DNA: TGTGCCAGCAGCTTTTGGACAGGGGATATCGGAGAGAACACTGAAGCTTTCTTT
J: TRBJ1-1
V: TRBV11-2
size: few
D: TRBD1

CDR3: CASSRRRGSSYEQYF
DNA: TGTGCCAGTAGTCGGCGACGGGGGAGCTCCTACGAGCAGTACTTC
J: TRBJ2-7
V: TRBV19
size: few
D: -

CDR3: CASSRKTGTAIYGYTF
DNA: TGTGCCAGCAGCCGTAAAACCGGGACAGCCATATATGGCTACACCTTC
J: TRBJ1-2
V: TRBV7-9
size: few
D: TRBD1

CDR3: CASSRLAGVHNEQFF
DNA: TGTGCCAGCAGCCGACTAGCGGGGGTCCACAATGAGCAGTTCTTC
J: TRBJ2-1
V: TRBV28
size: -
D: TRBD2

CDR3: CASSRRTGVNTEAFF
DNA: TGTGCCAGCAGCCGAAGGACAGGGGTGAACACTGAAGCTTTCTTT
J: TRBJ1-1
V: TRBV7-6
size: many
D: TRBD1

CDR3: CASTPDSVTSGHSYNEQFF
DNA: TGTGCCAGCACCCCTGACTCAGTGACTAGCGGCCACTCCTACAATGAGCAGTTCTTC
J: TRBJ2-1
V: TRBV6-2/TRBV6-3
size: -
D: TRBD2

CDR3: CSVEDGLAGIAETQYF
DNA: TGCAGCGTTGAAGATGGATTAGCGGGTATAGCGGAGACCCAGTACTTC
J: TRBJ2-5
V: TRBV29-1
size: -
D: TRBD2

CDR3: CASSLGGASNTEAFF
DNA: TGTGCCAGCAGCTTGGGGGGGGCATCGAACACTGAAGCTTTCTTT
J: TRBJ1-1
V: TRBV5-4
size: -
D: -

CDR3: CASSYSTTGYRNEQFF
DNA: TGTGCCAGCAGTTACTCAACGACAGGGTATAGGAATGAGCAGTTCTTC
J: TRBJ2-1
V: TRBV6-2/TRBV6-3
size: many
D: TRBD1

CDR3: CASSYSTVHVLYGYTF
DNA: TGTGCCAGCAGTTACTCCACAGTGCACGTTCTCTATGGCTACACCTTC
J: TRBJ1-2
V: TRBV6-2/TRBV6-3
size: few
D: -

CDR3: CASSYGARQFF
DNA: TGTGCCAGCAGTTACGGAGCACGGCAGTTCTTC
J: TRBJ2-1
V: TRBV6-2/TRBV6-3
size: -
D: -